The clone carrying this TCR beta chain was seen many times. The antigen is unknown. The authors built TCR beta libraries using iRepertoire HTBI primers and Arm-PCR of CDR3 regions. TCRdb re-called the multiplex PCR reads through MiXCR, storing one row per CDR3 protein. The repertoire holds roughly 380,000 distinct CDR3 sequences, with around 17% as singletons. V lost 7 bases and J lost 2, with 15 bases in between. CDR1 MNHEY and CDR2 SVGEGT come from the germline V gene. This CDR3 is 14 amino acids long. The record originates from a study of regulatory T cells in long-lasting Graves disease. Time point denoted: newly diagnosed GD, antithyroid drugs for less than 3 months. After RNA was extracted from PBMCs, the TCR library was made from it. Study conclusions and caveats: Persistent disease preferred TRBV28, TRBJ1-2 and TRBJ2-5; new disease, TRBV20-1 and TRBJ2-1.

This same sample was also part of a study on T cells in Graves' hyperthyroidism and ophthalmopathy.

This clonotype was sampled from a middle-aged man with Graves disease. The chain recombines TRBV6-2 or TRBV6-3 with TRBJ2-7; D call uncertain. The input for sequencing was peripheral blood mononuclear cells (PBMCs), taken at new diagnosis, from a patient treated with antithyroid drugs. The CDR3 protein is CASTPSTLPYEQYF. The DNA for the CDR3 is TGTGCCAGCACCCCCAGCACGCTTCCCTACGAGCAGTACTTC.